This TCR beta chain was identified in a study of blood T cells in healthy people across ages. Notes on the study in general: While age rose, TCR beta diversity per million T cells dropped in a roughly linear way.

This clonotype was found once. Its cognate antigen is unknown. A second PCR of 7 to 11 cycles used a sample-barcoded 5' primer and a J-beta primer mix. Every cDNA molecule carried a tag from a template-switch adaptor bearing 12 random nucleotides. One entry per CDR3 protein results from TCRdb running MiXCR on the 5' RACE reads. The sample has more than 1.4 million distinct CDR3 sequences, 35% to 45% seen once; the top ten hold approximately 7.9%. Sequenced input: blood. The source is a woman younger than 30 in good health.

The CDR3, as DNA: TGTGCCAGCAGCGTGGGACAGGGCGGGTCTGGGGCCAACGTCCTGACTTTC. Protein sequence: CASSVGQGGSGANVLTF. The V gene is TRBV9, the J gene TRBJ2-6, with 9 nucleotides matching TRBD1. Germline CDR1 SGDLS, CDR2 YYNGEE. This CDR3 spans 17 amino acids. With V trimmed by 2 bases and J by 1 base, 4 bases remained unmatched. Looking up the rest from reference TRBV9 and TRBJ2-6 gives the full variable domain: DSGVTQTPKHLITATGQRVTLRCSPRSGDLSVYWYQQSLDQGLQFLIQYYNGEERAKGNILERFSAQQFPDLHSELNLSSLELGDSALYFCASSVGQGGSGANVLTFGAGSRLTVL.